This T cell receptor beta chain was obtained from a study of T-cell reconstitution after alpha-beta-depleted transplantation in children. This clonotype was recorded many times. A TCRbeta library incorporating unique molecular identifiers was prepared. TCRdb passed the PCR reads through MiXCR, listing each CDR3 protein once. The sample includes 55,000 to 90,000 distinct CDR3 sequences, 4.9% of them seen just once. Deletions cut 6 bases from V and 5 bases from J, with 7 bases between. This CDR3 has 11 residues. CDR1 and CDR2 (germline): DFQATT, SNEGSKA (reference sequence). V and J are TRBV20-1 and TRBJ1-4; D perhaps matches TRBD1 (5 bases). The sample in question was PBMCs, mostly from graft donor cells, obtained 180 days after TCRalphabeta/CD19-depleted stem cell transplant. The TCR was taken from a boy less than two years old who had a stem cell transplant for acute myeloid leukemia, so the T cells may come from the graft donor. DNA of the CDR3: TGCAGTGCCGACAGCAATGAAAAACTGTTTTTT. It is translated as CSADSNEKLFF.